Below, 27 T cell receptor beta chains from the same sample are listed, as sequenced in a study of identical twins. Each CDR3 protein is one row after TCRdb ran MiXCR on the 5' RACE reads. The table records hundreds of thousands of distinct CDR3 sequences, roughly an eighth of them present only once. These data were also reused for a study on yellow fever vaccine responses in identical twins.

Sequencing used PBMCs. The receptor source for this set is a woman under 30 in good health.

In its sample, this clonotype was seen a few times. In nucleotides, the CDR3 is TGTGCCAGCAGCCCCATAAGAGGGGACGAGCAGTACGTC. Protein sequence: CASSPIRGDEQYV. The chain recombines TRBV7-7 with TRBJ2-7; D is perhaps TRBD1 or TRBD2 (5 bases each). The germline V and J ends were trimmed by 5 bases and 5 bases, with 13 bases remaining between them. Germline V gene data show CDR1 as SSHAT and CDR2 as FNYEAQ (reference sequence). CDR3 length: 13 amino acids.

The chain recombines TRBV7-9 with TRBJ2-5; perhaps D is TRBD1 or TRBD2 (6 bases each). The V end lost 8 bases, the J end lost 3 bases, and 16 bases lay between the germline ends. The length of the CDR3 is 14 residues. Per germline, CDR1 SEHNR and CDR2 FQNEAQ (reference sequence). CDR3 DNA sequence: TGTGCCAGCGGGACTTGGACAGCCGAAGAGACCCAGTACTTC. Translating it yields CASGTWTAEETQYF.

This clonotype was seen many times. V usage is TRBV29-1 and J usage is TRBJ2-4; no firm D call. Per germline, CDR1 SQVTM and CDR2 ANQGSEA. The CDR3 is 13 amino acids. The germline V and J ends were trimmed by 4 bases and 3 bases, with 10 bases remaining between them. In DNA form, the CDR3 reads TGCAGCGTTGTAGGTGTAAGCAAAAACATTCAGTACTTC. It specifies CSVVGVSKNIQYF.

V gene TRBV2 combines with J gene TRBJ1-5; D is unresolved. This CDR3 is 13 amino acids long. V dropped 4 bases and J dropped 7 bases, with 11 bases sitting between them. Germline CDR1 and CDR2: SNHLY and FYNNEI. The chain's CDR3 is CASSAENPQPQHF. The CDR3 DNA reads TGTGCCAGCAGTGCCGAAAACCCCCAGCCCCAGCATTTT.

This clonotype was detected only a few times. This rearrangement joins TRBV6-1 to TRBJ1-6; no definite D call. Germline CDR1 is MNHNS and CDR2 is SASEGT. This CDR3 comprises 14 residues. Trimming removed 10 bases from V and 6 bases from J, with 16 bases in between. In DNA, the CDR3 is TGTGCCACCCAAGTAGAGGGTGGTAATTCACCCCTCCACTTT. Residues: CATQVEGGNSPLHF.

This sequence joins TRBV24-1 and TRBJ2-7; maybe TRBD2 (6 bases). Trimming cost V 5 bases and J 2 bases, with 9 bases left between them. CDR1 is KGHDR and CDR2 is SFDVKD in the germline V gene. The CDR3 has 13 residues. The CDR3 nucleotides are TGTGCCACCAGTGGTGCGGGAACCTACGAGCAGTACTTC. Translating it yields CATSGAGTYEQYF.

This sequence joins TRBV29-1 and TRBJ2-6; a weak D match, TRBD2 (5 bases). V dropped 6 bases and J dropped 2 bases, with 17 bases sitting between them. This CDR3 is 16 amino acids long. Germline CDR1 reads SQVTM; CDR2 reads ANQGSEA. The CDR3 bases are TGCAGCGTATCGAGTTCGGGGATTCCTGGGGCCAACGTCCTGACTTTC. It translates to CSVSSSGIPGANVLTF.

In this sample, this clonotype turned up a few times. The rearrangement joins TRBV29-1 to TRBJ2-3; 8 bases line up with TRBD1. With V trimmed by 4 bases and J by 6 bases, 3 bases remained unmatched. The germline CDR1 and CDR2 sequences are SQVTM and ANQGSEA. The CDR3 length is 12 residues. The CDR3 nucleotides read TGCAGCGTTGCACAGGGGGTCGATACGCAGTATTTT. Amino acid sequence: CSVAQGVDTQYF.

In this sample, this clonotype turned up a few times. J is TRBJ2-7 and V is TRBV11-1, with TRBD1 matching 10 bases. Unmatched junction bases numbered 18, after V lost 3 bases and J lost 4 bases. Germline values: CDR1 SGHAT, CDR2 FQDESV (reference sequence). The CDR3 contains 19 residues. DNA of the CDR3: TGTGCCAGCAGCTTTTCACCGGGACAGGGGTTTTTCTTTGGATACGAGCAGTACTTC. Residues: CASSFSPGQGFFFGYEQYF.

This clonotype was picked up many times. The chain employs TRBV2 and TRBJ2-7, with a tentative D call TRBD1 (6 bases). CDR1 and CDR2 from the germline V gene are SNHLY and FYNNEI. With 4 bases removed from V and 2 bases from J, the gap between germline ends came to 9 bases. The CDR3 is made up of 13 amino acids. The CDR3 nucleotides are TGTGCCAGCAGTGCAGGGGCCCCCTACGAGCAGTACTTC. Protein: CASSAGAPYEQYF.

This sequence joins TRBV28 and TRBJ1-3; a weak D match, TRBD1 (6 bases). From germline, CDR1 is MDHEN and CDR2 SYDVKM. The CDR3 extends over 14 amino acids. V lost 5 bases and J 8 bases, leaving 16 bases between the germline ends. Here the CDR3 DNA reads TGTGCCAGCAGTAAACAGGGATCCGGATACACCATATATTTT. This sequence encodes CASSKQGSGYTIYF.

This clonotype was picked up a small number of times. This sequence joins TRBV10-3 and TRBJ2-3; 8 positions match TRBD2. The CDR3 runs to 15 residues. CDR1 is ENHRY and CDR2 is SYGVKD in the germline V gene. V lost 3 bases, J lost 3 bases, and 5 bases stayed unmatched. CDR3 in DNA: TGTGCCATCAGTGAAACTAGCGGACCAACAGATACGCAGTATTTT. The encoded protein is CAISETSGPTDTQYF.

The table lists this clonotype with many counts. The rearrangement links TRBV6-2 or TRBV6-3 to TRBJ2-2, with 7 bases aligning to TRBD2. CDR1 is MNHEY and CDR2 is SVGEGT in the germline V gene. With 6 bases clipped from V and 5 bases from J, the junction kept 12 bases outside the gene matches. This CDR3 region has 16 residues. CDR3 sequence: CASSTPVAGETGELFF. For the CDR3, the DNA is TGTGCCAGCAGCACCCCGGTGGCGGGAGAGACCGGGGAGCTGTTTTTT.

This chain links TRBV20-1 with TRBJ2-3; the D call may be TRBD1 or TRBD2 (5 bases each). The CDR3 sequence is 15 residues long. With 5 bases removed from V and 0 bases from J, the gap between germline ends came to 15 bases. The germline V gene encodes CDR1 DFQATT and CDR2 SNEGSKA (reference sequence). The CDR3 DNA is TGCAGTGCTTCGGGAAGGGGTGGGAGCACAGATACGCAGTATTTT. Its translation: CSASGRGGSTDTQYF.

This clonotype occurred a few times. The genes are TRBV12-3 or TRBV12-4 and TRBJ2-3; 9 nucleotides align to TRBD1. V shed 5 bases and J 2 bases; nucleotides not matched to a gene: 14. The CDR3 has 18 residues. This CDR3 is CASSPGQGAFLTTDTQYF. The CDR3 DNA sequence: TGTGCCAGCAGTCCGGGACAGGGCGCCTTTCTGACCACAGATACGCAGTATTTT.

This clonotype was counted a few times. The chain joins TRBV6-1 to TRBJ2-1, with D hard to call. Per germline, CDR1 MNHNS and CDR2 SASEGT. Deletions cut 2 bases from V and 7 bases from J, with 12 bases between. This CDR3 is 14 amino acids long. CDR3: CASSEWLNGNEQFF. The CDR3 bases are TGTGCCAGCAGTGAATGGCTTAACGGGAATGAGCAGTTCTTC.

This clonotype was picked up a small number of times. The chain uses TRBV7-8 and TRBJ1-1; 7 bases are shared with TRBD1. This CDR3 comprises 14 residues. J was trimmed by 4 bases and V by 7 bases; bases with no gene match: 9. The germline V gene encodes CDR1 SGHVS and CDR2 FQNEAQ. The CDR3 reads CASNPTGRPTEAFF. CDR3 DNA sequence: TGTGCCAGCAACCCGACAGGGCGTCCCACTGAAGCTTTCTTT.

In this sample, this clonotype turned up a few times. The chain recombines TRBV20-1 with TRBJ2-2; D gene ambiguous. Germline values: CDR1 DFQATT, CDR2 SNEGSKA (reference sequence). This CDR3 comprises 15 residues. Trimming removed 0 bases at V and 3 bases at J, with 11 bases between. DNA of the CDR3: TGCAGTGCTAGAGATGATTTAAGTTACACCGGGGAGCTGTTTTTT. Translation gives CSARDDLSYTGELFF.

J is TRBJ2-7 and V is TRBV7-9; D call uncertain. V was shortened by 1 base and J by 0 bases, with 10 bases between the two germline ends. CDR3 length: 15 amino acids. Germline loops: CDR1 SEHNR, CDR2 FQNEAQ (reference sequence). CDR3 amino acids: CASSLEEASSYEQYF. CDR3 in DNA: TGTGCCAGCAGCTTAGAAGAGGCTAGCTCCTACGAGCAGTACTTC.

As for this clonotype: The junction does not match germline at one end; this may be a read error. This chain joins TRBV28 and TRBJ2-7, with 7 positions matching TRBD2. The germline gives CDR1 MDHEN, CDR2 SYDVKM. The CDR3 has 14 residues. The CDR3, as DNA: TGTGGCAGCAAAATAGCGGGTACCTCCTACGAGCAGTACTTC. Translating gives CGSKIAGTSYEQYF.

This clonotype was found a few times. The CDR3 loop reads CAISDRDQPQHF. In DNA form, the CDR3 reads TGTGCCATCAGTGACAGGGATCAGCCCCAGCATTTT. This chain links TRBV10-3 with TRBJ1-5; D may be TRBD1 (5 bases). Trimming left V 3 bases short and J 5 bases short, with 5 bases between. The CDR3 has 12 amino acids. CDR1 ENHRY and CDR2 SYGVKD come from the germline V gene.

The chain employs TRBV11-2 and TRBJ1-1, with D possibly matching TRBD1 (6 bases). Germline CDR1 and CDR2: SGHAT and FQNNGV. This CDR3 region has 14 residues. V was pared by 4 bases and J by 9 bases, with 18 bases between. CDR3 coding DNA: TGTGCCAGCAGCTGGAGCGGGGGCCAGGAGAAAGCTTTCTTT. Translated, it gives CASSWSGGQEKAFF.

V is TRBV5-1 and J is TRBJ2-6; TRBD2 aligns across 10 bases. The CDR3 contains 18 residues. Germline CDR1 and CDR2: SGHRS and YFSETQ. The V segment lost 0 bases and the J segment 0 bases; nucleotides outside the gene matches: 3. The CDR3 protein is CASSLDLAGASGANVLTF. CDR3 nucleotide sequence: TGCGCCAGCAGCTTGGATCTAGCGGGGGCCTCTGGGGCCAACGTCCTGACTTTC. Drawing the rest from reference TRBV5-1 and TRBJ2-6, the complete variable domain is KAGVTQTPRYLIKTRGQQVTLSCSPISGHRSVSWYQQTPGQGLQFLFEYFSETQRNKGNFPGRFSGRQFSNSRSEMNVSTLELGDSALYLCASSLDLAGASGANVLTFGAGSRLTVL.

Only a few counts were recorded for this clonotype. CDR3 coding DNA: TGCAGCGTCGGGACTAGCGGGGCTGGCACCGGGGAGCTGTTTTTT. Its protein product is CSVGTSGAGTGELFF. This sequence joins TRBV29-1 and TRBJ2-2, with 13 bases aligning to TRBD2. The CDR3 has 15 amino acids. The V segment lost 6 bases and the J segment 4 bases; nucleotides outside the gene matches: 5. Germline V gives CDR1 SQVTM, CDR2 ANQGSEA.

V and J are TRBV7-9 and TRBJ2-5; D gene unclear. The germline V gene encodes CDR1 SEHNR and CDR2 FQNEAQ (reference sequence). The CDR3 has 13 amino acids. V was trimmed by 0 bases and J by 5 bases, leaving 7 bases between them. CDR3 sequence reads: CASSLAARETQYF. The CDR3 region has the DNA TGTGCCAGCAGCTTAGCGGCGAGGGAGACCCAGTACTTC.

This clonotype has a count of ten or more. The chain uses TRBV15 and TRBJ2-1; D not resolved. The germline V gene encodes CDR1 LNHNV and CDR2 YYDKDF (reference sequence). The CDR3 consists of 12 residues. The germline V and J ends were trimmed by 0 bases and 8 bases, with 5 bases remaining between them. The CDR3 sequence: CATSRDSDEQFF. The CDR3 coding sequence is TGTGCCACCAGCAGAGATAGTGATGAGCAGTTCTTC.

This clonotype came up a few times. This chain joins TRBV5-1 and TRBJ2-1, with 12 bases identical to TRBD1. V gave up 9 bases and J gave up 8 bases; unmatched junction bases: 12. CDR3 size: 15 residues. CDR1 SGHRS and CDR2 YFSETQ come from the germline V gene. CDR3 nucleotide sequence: TGCGCCACCAAGATCGGGACAGGGGGCATTGATGAGCAGTTCTTC. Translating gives CATKIGTGGIDEQFF.